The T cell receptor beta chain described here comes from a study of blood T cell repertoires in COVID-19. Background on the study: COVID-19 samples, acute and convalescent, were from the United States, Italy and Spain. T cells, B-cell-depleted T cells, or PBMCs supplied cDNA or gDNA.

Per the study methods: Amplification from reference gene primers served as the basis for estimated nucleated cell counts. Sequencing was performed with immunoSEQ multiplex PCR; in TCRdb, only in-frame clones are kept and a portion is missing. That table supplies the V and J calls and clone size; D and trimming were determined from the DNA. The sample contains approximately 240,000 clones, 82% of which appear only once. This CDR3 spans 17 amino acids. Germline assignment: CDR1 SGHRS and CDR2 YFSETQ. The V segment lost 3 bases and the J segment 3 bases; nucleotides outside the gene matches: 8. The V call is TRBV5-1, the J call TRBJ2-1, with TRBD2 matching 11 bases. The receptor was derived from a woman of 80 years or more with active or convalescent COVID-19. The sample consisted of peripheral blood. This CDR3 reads CASSYPLTSGDYNEQFF. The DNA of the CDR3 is TGCGCCAGCAGCTACCCACTGACTAGCGGGGACTACAATGAGCAGTTCTTC.